The TCR beta chain under discussion was sequenced for a study of T-cell memory formation after mild COVID-19. Trimming removed 6 bases from V and 8 bases from J, with 8 bases in between. The CDR3 length is 11 residues. TCRdb itself ran the 5' RACE reads through MiXCR, one entry per CDR3 protein. This table has a few hundred thousand distinct CDR3 sequences, roughly 20% appearing once. This clonotype was detected many times. This clonotype originated in a man between 18 and 35 years old who had mild COVID-19 (a few samples of this study predate the infection). Cell type and time point are not known. The chain is built from TRBV12-3 or TRBV12-4 and TRBJ2-1, with D perhaps matching TRBD2 (6 bases). Sequencing was performed on PBMCs or a T cell subset sorted from them (not recorded which). DNA of the CDR3: TGTGCCAGCAGCCCGGGGGATGAGCAGTTCTTC. Translation gives CASSPGDEQFF.